This is a list of T cell receptor beta chains from one sample in a study of shared clonotypes between healthy human individuals. Here immunoSEQ multiplex PCR was the method, and the copy in TCRdb shows in-frame clones only, minus some. This sample has some 630,000 clones, with approximately 75% found just once. Sequences were obtained from memory CD4+ T cells sorted from blood. The receptors originated from a woman in her thirties in good health. The CDR3 runs from the conserved cysteine through the conserved F or W. D genes are given only for firm matches. Clone size is given for some rows only: seen once, a few or many times, or a class if the clone is expanded.

- | once | TRBJ2-6 | TRBV4-1 | CASSPSRSYSGANVLTF | TGCGCCAGCAGCCCGAGCAGGTCCTACTCTGGGGCCAACGTCCTGACTTTC
TRBD2 | few | TRBJ2-6 | TRBV30 | CAWRGLAGGSSGANVLTF | TGTGCCTGGAGGGGACTAGCGGGAGGAAGCTCTGGGGCCAACGTCCTGACTTTC
TRBD1 | few | TRBJ1-5 | TRBV27 | CASRLQGANNQPQHF | TGTGCCAGCAGACTACAGGGGGCCAACAATCAGCCCCAGCATTTT
- | - | TRBJ1-1 | TRBV28 | CASSQGLSNTEAFF | TGTGCCAGCAGTCAGGGACTCTCGAACACTGAAGCTTTCTTT
- | - | TRBJ2-7 | TRBV7-9 | CASRQGLSPDEQYF | TGTGCCAGCAGACAGGGACTATCCCCAGATGAGCAGTACTTC
- | - | TRBJ2-7 | TRBV5-1 | CASSLEGRGDVDEQYF | TGCGCCAGCAGCTTGGAGGGCAGGGGAGATGTGGACGAGCAGTACTTC
- | many | TRBJ2-6 | TRBV5-1 | CASTPLEQGFSGANVLTF | TGCGCCAGCACCCCCTTAGAACAGGGTTTCTCTGGGGCCAACGTCCTGACTTTC
- | many | TRBJ2-2 | TRBV11-1 | CASSLSDTGELFF | TGTGCCAGCAGCTTAAGCGACACCGGGGAGCTGTTTTTT
TRBD1 | few | TRBJ2-5 | TRBV6-5 | CASSYSGRGWEETQYF | TGTGCCAGCAGTTACTCTGGCAGGGGGTGGGAAGAGACCCAGTACTTC
TRBD2 | - | TRBJ2-7 | TRBV19 | CASSSTSGSFSEQYF | TGTGCCAGTAGTTCCACTAGCGGGAGTTTCTCCGAGCAGTACTTC
TRBD2 | few | TRBJ2-1 | TRBV7-3 | CASSSTSGRRNEQFF | TGTGCCAGCAGCTCGACTAGCGGGAGGAGGAATGAGCAGTTCTTC
- | - | TRBJ2-6 | TRBV19 | CASSIRQPGANVLTF | TGTGCCAGTAGTATACGACAGCCTGGGGCCAACGTCCTGACTTTC
TRBD1 | - | TRBJ2-7 | TRBV29-1 | CSVRLVARTGGYEQYF | TGCAGCGTTAGGCTAGTTGCTAGGACAGGGGGGTACGAGCAGTACTTC
TRBD1 | - | TRBJ1-4 | TRBV6-1 | CASMEDRGNEKLFF | TGTGCCAGCATGGAGGACAGGGGTAACGAAAAACTGTTTTTT
- | - | TRBJ1-1 | TRBV12-5 | CASASVAPLLTEAFF | TGTGCTAGTGCCTCGGTGGCGCCGCTTCTAACTGAAGCTTTCTTT
- | once | TRBJ2-1 | TRBV30 | CAWSVRWAPVDEQFF | TGTGCCTGGAGTGTCCGATGGGCCCCCGTTGATGAGCAGTTCTTC
- | many | TRBJ2-7 | TRBV5-1 | CASSLGSGMGEQYF | TGCGCCAGCAGCTTGGGGTCTGGGATGGGTGAGCAGTACTTC
- | - | TRBJ2-5 | TRBV29-1 | CSVTGVGEQYF | TGCAGCGTTACGGGAGTCGGGGAGCAGTACTTC
- | - | TRBJ2-3 | TRBV6-5 | CASSYLETDTQYF | TGTGCCAGCAGTTACCTCGAGACAGATACGCAGTATTTT
TRBD1 | - | TRBJ2-1 | TRBV28 | CASSSGTGGLQFF | TGTGCCAGCAGCTCCGGGACAGGGGGACTCCAGTTCTTC
- | - | TRBJ2-4 | TRBV6-5 | CASSHESAKNIQYF | TGTGCCAGCAGTCACGAGTCGGCCAAAAACATTCAGTACTTC
TRBD2 | - | TRBJ2-5 | TRBV7-9 | CASSSDGLAAYGGTQYF | TGTGCCAGCAGCTCCGATGGGCTAGCGGCCTACGGAGGGACCCAGTACTTC
TRBD1 | - | TRBJ1-1 | TRBV19 | CASSHRGRTEAFF | TGTGCCAGCTCTCACAGGGGGCGGACTGAAGCTTTCTTT
TRBD1 | - | TRBJ1-5 | TRBV19 | CASRWDRSVDQPQHF | TGTGCCAGTAGATGGGACAGATCGGTCGATCAGCCCCAGCATTTT
- | - | TRBJ1-4 | TRBV28 | CASRGNEKLFF | TGTGCCAGCAGGGGGAATGAAAAACTGTTTTTT
- | - | TRBJ1-4 | TRBV4-2 | CASSFLGRGLATNEKLFF | TGTGCCAGCAGCTTCCTGGGCAGGGGACTTGCAACTAATGAAAAACTGTTTTTT
TRBD1 | - | TRBJ1-1 | TRBV5-5 | CASSFAGTGGWYTEAFF | TGTGCCAGCAGCTTCGCCGGGACAGGGGGCTGGTACACTGAAGCTTTCTTT
- | few | TRBJ1-4 | TRBV28 | CASSLASTNEKLFF | TGTGCCAGCAGTTTAGCGTCAACTAATGAAAAACTGTTTTTT
- | - | TRBJ1-2 | TRBV7-9 | CASSFVGGGGYTF | TGTGCCAGCAGCTTTGTAGGAGGTGGCGGCTACACCTTC
- | - | TRBJ2-1 | TRBV10-1 | CASSDQENNEQFF | TGCGCCAGCAGTGACCAAGAGAACAATGAGCAGTTCTTC
- | few | TRBJ1-1 | TRBV30 | CAWSVLFGPTQKNTEAFF | TGTGCCTGGAGTGTCCTGTTCGGGCCAACTCAGAAGAACACTGAAGCTTTCTTT
TRBD1 | few | TRBJ1-1 | TRBV28 | CASSLIGTGGGQGF | TGTGCCAGCAGTTTAATAGGGACAGGGGGCGGGCAAGGGTTT
- | - | TRBJ2-5 | TRBV6-1 | CARRPREETQYF | TGTGCCAGACGGCCCCGCGAAGAGACCCAGTACTTC
TRBD2 | - | TRBJ2-1 | TRBV19 | CASSDSGRSYNEQFF | TGTGCCAGTAGTGACAGCGGGAGGTCTTACAATGAGCAGTTCTTC
TRBD2 | once | TRBJ2-1 | TRBV6-1 | CASFRLAGSANEQFF | TGTGCCAGCTTCCGACTAGCGGGAAGCGCCAATGAGCAGTTCTTC
- | many | TRBJ1-1 | TRBV12-5 | CASRAQNTEAFF | TGTGCTAGTCGAGCCCAGAACACTGAAGCTTTCTTT
TRBD1 | - | TRBJ1-2 | TRBV19 | CASSVTPGQGNYGYTF | TGTGCCAGTAGTGTCACGCCGGGACAGGGGAACTATGGCTACACCTTC
- | - | TRBJ1-5 | TRBV6-6 | CAVPVSGYDNQPQHF | TGTGCCGTTCCCGTATCGGGATACGACAATCAGCCCCAGCATTTT
- | - | TRBJ1-4 | TRBV18 | CASSPRQNEKLFF | TGTGCCAGCTCACCACGACAGAATGAAAAACTGTTTTTT
- | - | TRBJ1-1 | TRBV6-6 | CASRKQGYEAFF | TGTGCCAGCAGGAAACAGGGCTATGAAGCTTTCTTT
- | - | TRBJ2-1 | TRBV5-1 | CASTEVETYNEQFF | TGCGCCAGCACTGAGGTGGAGACCTACAATGAGCAGTTCTTC
TRBD2 | - | TRBJ2-1 | TRBV2 | CASRIAGSSYNEQFF | TGTGCCAGCAGGATAGCGGGGAGCTCCTACAATGAGCAGTTCTTC
- | - | TRBJ2-7 | TRBV5-1 | CASSLFGTLSSYEQYF | TGCGCCAGCAGCTTGTTTGGGACTCTGAGCTCCTACGAGCAGTACTTC
TRBD2 | - | TRBJ2-1 | TRBV5-1 | CASKHSNLGASGSSEFF | TGCGCCAGCAAACACTCTAACCTTGGGGCTAGCGGAAGTTCAGAGTTCTTC
- | few | TRBJ1-4 | TRBV19 | CASNERRGEKLFF | TGTGCCAGTAACGAGAGACGCGGGGAAAAACTGTTTTTT
TRBD1 | - | TRBJ2-7 | TRBV27 | CASSRTGNEQYF | TGTGCCAGCAGTAGGACAGGGAACGAGCAGTACTTC
TRBD1 | few | TRBJ2-7 | TRBV5-1 | CASSPGQAYYEQYF | TGCGCCAGCAGCCCCGGACAGGCCTACTACGAGCAGTACTTC
- | - | TRBJ2-7 | TRBV19 | CASSETGTLTYEQYF | TGTGCCAGTAGTGAGACCGGGACCTTAACCTACGAGCAGTACTTC
- | - | TRBJ1-6 | TRBV14 | CASSQEVRDSPLHF | TGTGCCAGCAGCCAAGAAGTTAGGGATTCACCCCTCCACTTT
- | - | TRBJ1-1 | TRBV2 | CATLDGSLNTEAFF | TGTGCCACCCTAGATGGGAGCCTGAACACTGAAGCTTTCTTT
- | - | TRBJ2-7 | TRBV6-6 | CASSPRAAYEQYF | TGTGCCAGCAGTCCCCGGGCGGCCTACGAGCAGTACTTC
TRBD2 | - | TRBJ2-7 | TRBV6-6 | CASSKPGTSGAYEQYF | TGTGCCAGCAGTAAACCCGGGACTAGCGGAGCCTACGAGCAGTACTTC
TRBD1 | once | TRBJ1-1 | TRBV4-1 | CASSQDSGTGFLEAFF | TGCGCCAGCAGCCAAGATTCCGGGACAGGGTTCCTTGAAGCTTTCTTT
TRBD1 | - | TRBJ1-2 | TRBV28 | CASSFPGQGGNYGYTF | TGTGCCAGCAGTTTCCCTGGACAGGGAGGAAACTATGGCTACACCTTC
- | - | TRBJ1-5 | TRBV4-1 | CASSPEGINSNQPQHF | TGCGCCAGCAGCCCCGAAGGGATAAATAGCAATCAGCCCCAGCATTTT
- | - | TRBJ2-7 | TRBV10-2 | CASSESAQTYEQYF | TGCGCCAGCAGTGAGTCAGCGCAGACCTACGAGCAGTACTTC
TRBD1 | - | TRBJ2-2 | TRBV19 | CASQLQGSTGELFF | TGTGCCAGCCAATTACAGGGGAGCACCGGGGAGCTGTTTTTT
TRBD1 | - | TRBJ2-7 | TRBV13 | CASSRIDRGYEQYF | TGTGCCAGCAGCCGCATAGACAGGGGTTACGAGCAGTACTTC
- | - | TRBJ1-4 | TRBV5-1 | CASATGSTNEKLFF | TGCGCCAGCGCCACGGGCTCAACTAATGAAAAACTGTTTTTT
TRBD1 | - | TRBJ2-1 | TRBV10-1 | CASSEGGQGIDEQFF | TGCGCCAGCAGTGAAGGGGGACAGGGGATAGATGAGCAGTTCTTC